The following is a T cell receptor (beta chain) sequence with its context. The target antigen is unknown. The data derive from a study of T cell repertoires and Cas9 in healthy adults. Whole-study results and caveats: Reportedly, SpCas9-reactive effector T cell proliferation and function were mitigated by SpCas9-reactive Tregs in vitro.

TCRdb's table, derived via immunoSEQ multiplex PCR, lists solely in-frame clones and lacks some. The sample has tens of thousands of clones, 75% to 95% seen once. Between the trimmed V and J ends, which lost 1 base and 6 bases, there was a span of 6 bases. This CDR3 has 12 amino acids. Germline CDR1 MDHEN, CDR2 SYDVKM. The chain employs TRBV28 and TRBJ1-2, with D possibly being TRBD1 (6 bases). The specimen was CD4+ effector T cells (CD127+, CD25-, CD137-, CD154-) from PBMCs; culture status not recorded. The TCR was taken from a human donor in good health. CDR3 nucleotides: TGTGCCAGCAGTTTATCAGGGGATGGCTACACCTTC. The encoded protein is CASSLSGDGYTF.